This TCR beta chain was captured in a study of blood T cell repertoires in COVID-19. Sequenced by immunoSEQ multiplex PCR; TCRdb stores in-frame clones only, minus some. The repertoire consists of a few hundred thousand clones, with 84% occurring once and the leading ten covering 5.1%. V lost 7 bases to trimming and J lost 1 base, with 9 bases between them. CDR3 length: 13 residues. Germline assignment: CDR1 LGHDT and CDR2 YNNKEL (reference sequence). The sequence came from a woman aged 60 to 75 who had recovered from COVID-19. The rearrangement joins TRBV3-1 (or the pseudogene TRBV3-2) to TRBJ2-3; weak D call: TRBD2 (5 bases). The sample comprised peripheral blood. CDR3 nucleotide sequence: TGTGCCAGCACCCTCGGGGGCACAGATACGCAGTATTTT. It codes for CASTLGGTDTQYF.